Listed below are T cell receptor beta chains from one sample, sequenced in a study of Ad26.COV2.S vaccination and SARS-CoV-2 variants. The protocol was immunoSEQ multiplex PCR, while the TCRdb copy is restricted to in-frame clones and leaves out a portion. The sample has hundreds of thousands of clones; around 87% are singletons. The starting material was peripheral blood, obtained in a trial of Ad26.COV2.S vaccine versus placebo. The receptors shown here come from a person aged 18-65 years who received the Ad26.COV2.S COVID-19 vaccine or a placebo. Each CDR3 is given with its conserved first and last residue. The order of the fields is V gene, D gene, J gene, clone size, CDR3 protein, CDR3 DNA. A D gene is named only where the DNA matches it firmly. Only some rows state a clone size, as once, few, many or a class for expanded clones.

TRBV12-5	-	TRBJ1-1	-	CASGLVGEEAFF	TGTGCTAGTGGTTTGGTAGGGGAAGAAGCTTTCTTT
TRBV2	TRBD1	TRBJ1-2	-	CASSEDRSNYGYTF	TGTGCCAGCAGTGAGGACAGGTCTAACTATGGCTACACCTTC
TRBV9	TRBD2	TRBJ2-3	-	CASSVQLAGGPDTQYF	TGTGCCAGCAGCGTACAGCTAGCGGGGGGGCCAGATACGCAGTATTTT
TRBV5-1	-	TRBJ1-3	-	CASSAQGFGSGNTIYF	TGCGCCAGCAGCGCTCAGGGGTTCGGATCTGGAAACACCATATATTTT
TRBV2	-	TRBJ2-1	-	CASSDSGNEQFF	TGTGCCAGCAGTGACTCGGGGAATGAGCAGTTCTTC
TRBV7-2	TRBD1	TRBJ1-4	once	CASSAVPTGGREKLFF	TGTGCCAGCAGCGCAGTCCCCACAGGGGGCAGAGAAAAACTGTTTTTT
TRBV7-8	-	TRBJ2-7	-	CASSPEAGSSYEQYF	TGTGCCAGCAGCCCAGAGGCAGGGAGCTCCTACGAGCAGTACTTC
TRBV4-1	TRBD1	TRBJ1-2	-	CASSQGTGANYGYTF	TGCGCCAGCAGCCAAGGGACAGGGGCTAACTATGGCTACACCTTC
TRBV30	-	TRBJ2-7	-	CAWSGSGREQYF	TGTGCCTGGAGTGGCTCGGGGCGGGAGCAGTACTTC
TRBV7-2	-	TRBJ2-1	-	CASSSWISSYNEQFF	TGTGCCAGCAGCTCCTGGATCAGCTCCTACAATGAGCAGTTCTTC
TRBV4-2	-	TRBJ2-5	-	CASSQESARRETQYF	TGTGCCAGCAGCCAAGAGTCCGCTCGGAGAGAGACCCAGTACTTC
TRBV12-3/TRBV12-4	-	TRBJ1-1	few	CASSSTMNTEAFF	TGTGCCAGCAGTTCGACAATGAACACTGAAGCTTTCTTT
TRBV27	-	TRBJ1-5	-	CASSPLTGGARLQQPQHF	TGTGCCAGCAGTCCCCTAACCGGTGGGGCGAGACTCCAGCAGCCCCAGCATTTT
TRBV28	TRBD1	TRBJ1-4	-	CASSLQGAASEKLFF	TGTGCCAGCAGTCTTCAGGGGGCGGCGTCAGAAAAACTGTTTTTT
TRBV2	-	TRBJ2-2	-	CASSRTHTGELFF	TGTGCCAGCAGTCGGACCCACACCGGGGAGCTGTTTTTT
TRBV7-2	-	TRBJ2-1	-	CASSRGGDSSYNEQFF	TGTGCCAGCAGCCGGGGGGGGGACAGCTCCTACAATGAGCAGTTCTTC
TRBV6-5	-	TRBJ2-3	-	CASSRSVGSTDTQYF	TGTGCCAGCAGTAGAAGTGTCGGGTCCACAGATACGCAGTATTTT
TRBV25-1	-	TRBJ1-2	-	CASSEGSGRPYGYTF	TGTGCCAGCAGTGAAGGTTCAGGGCGCCCCTATGGCTACACCTTC
TRBV3-1/TRBV3-2	TRBD2	TRBJ2-4	-	CASSPRGGSGNIQYF	TGTGCCAGCAGCCCCCGGGGGGGGAGTGGGAACATTCAGTACTTC
TRBV5-1	TRBD2	TRBJ2-2	few	CASSLAPSGEPNTGELFF	TGCGCCAGCAGCTTGGCCCCTAGCGGAGAACCGAACACCGGGGAGCTGTTTTTT
TRBV30	TRBD1	TRBJ1-6	-	CAWSGDSSPLHF	TGTGCCTGGAGTGGGGACAGTTCACCCCTCCACTTT
TRBV5-8	TRBD1	TRBJ2-6	-	CASSFAGTGSGANVLTF	TGTGCCAGCAGCTTTGCCGGGACAGGGTCTGGGGCCAACGTCCTGACTTTC
TRBV5-8	-	TRBJ2-4	-	CASSLGQLGNIQYF	TGTGCCAGCAGCTTGGGTCAGCTCGGAAACATTCAGTACTTC
TRBV7-2	-	TRBJ2-2	-	CASSLSRNTGELFF	TGTGCCAGCAGCTTATCAAGAAACACCGGGGAGCTGTTTTTT
TRBV4-1	-	TRBJ1-1	-	CASSHYGLNTEAFF	TGCGCCAGCAGCCATTACGGTTTGAACACTGAAGCTTTCTTT
TRBV4-1	TRBD1	TRBJ1-5	-	CASSPQIGTGSFQPQHF	TGCGCCAGCAGCCCCCAAATAGGGACAGGGTCTTTTCAGCCCCAGCATTTT
TRBV7-9	-	TRBJ2-3	once	CASSDPGRSPTDTQYF	TGTGCCAGCAGCGACCCGGGACGGTCCCCCACAGATACGCAGTATTTT
TRBV19	-	TRBJ2-7	-	CASSMAGLAYEQYF	TGTGCCAGTAGTATGGCAGGCCTTGCCTACGAGCAGTACTTC
TRBV19	-	TRBJ1-1	-	CASSTWTMNTEAFF	TGTGCCAGTAGTACGTGGACGATGAACACTGAAGCTTTCTTT
TRBV4-1	-	TRBJ2-2	-	CASSTQTKNTGELFF	TGCGCCAGCAGCACGCAAACAAAAAACACCGGGGAGCTGTTTTTT
TRBV5-4	-	TRBJ1-6	-	CASRDSTGNSPLHF	TGTGCCAGCAGGGACTCAACCGGTAATTCACCCCTCCACTTT
TRBV30	TRBD1	TRBJ1-1	-	CAWSAGWTGSPEAFF	TGTGCCTGGAGTGCCGGCTGGACAGGGAGTCCTGAAGCTTTCTTT
TRBV29-1	TRBD1	TRBJ1-1	-	CSATSGGGTEAFF	TGCAGCGCAACGTCAGGGGGAGGGACTGAAGCTTTCTTT
TRBV6-1	-	TRBJ2-2	-	CASSDREKITGELFF	TGTGCCAGCAGTGACCGGGAAAAGATAACCGGGGAGCTGTTTTTT
TRBV27	-	TRBJ1-2	-	CASSDLGGAYYGYTF	TGTGCCAGCAGTGACCTTGGGGGCGCGTACTATGGCTACACCTTC
TRBV7-9	-	TRBJ2-7	-	CASSFLGSYEQYF	TGTGCCAGCAGCTTTTTAGGGTCCTACGAGCAGTACTTC
TRBV6-1	-	TRBJ2-1	once	CASSEYRNNEQFF	TGTGCCAGCAGTGAGTACAGGAACAATGAGCAGTTCTTC
TRBV3-1/TRBV3-2	TRBD1	TRBJ1-2	-	CASSHPDRDYGYTF	TGTGCCAGCAGCCACCCGGACAGGGACTATGGCTACACCTTC
TRBV6-5	-	TRBJ1-2	-	CASNQDRYGYTF	TGTGCCAGCAATCAGGACAGATATGGCTACACCTTC
TRBV5-6	TRBD1	TRBJ2-5	-	CASNIRDRQETQYF	TGTGCCAGCAACATCCGGGACAGACAAGAGACCCAGTACTTC
TRBV7-2	-	TRBJ1-1	few	CASSFPYMNTEAFF	TGTGCCAGCAGCTTCCCCTACATGAACACTGAAGCTTTCTTT
TRBV6-2/TRBV6-3	TRBD1	TRBJ1-5	few	CASSYAGGSNQPQHF	TGTGCCAGCAGTTACGCAGGGGGGAGCAATCAGCCCCAGCATTTT
TRBV12-3/TRBV12-4	-	TRBJ1-1	-	CASSSQYTEAFF	TGTGCCAGCAGTTCGCAGTACACTGAAGCTTTCTTT
TRBV5-1	-	TRBJ2-5	-	CASSTSRQETQYF	TGCGCCAGCAGCACCAGTAGGCAAGAGACCCAGTACTTC
TRBV19	TRBD2	TRBJ2-1	-	CASSTTGLAGKFSYNEQFF	TGTGCCAGTAGTACAACCGGGCTAGCGGGAAAATTCTCCTACAATGAGCAGTTCTTC
TRBV4-3	-	TRBJ1-2	-	CASSQEIRTKNYGYTF	TGCGCCAGCAGCCAAGAGATTCGGACAAAGAACTATGGCTACACCTTC
TRBV9	-	TRBJ2-3	once	CASSELGTQYF	TGTGCCAGCAGCGAGTTGGGTACGCAGTATTTT
TRBV19	-	TRBJ1-5	-	CASKQGSQPQHF	TGTGCCAGCAAACAGGGTAGTCAGCCCCAGCATTTT
TRBV27	-	TRBJ2-3	-	CASSLIITDTQYF	TGTGCCAGCAGTTTAATCATCACAGATACGCAGTATTTT
TRBV6-1	-	TRBJ1-4	-	CASSEQSGATTNEKLFF	TGTGCCAGCAGTGAACAGTCAGGGGCCACAACTAATGAAAAACTGTTTTTT
TRBV9	TRBD1	TRBJ1-2	-	CASSAEGTVSNYGYTF	TGTGCCAGCAGCGCGGAGGGGACAGTTTCTAACTATGGCTACACCTTC
TRBV6-1	-	TRBJ1-2	-	CASSEGGSLYGYTF	TGTGCCAGCAGTGAAGGTGGATCGCTCTATGGCTACACCTTC
TRBV5-1	-	TRBJ2-3	-	CASSLGGLADTQYF	TGCGCCAGCAGCTTGGGAGGGCTTGCAGATACGCAGTATTTT
TRBV30	-	TRBJ2-4	once	CAWSVGGSYGDIQYF	TGTGCCTGGAGTGTAGGGGGGAGCTACGGGGACATTCAGTACTTC
TRBV5-5	TRBD1	TRBJ1-4	-	CASSPRQGVFPRTNEKLFF	TGTGCCAGCAGCCCGAGACAGGGCGTCTTTCCTCGCACTAATGAAAAACTGTTTTTT